This T cell receptor beta chain derives from a study of blood T cell repertoires in COVID-19. About the research overall: Collection of acute and convalescent COVID-19 samples took place in the United States, Italy and Spain. Sample material is recorded as cDNA or gDNA derived from T cells, B-cell-depleted T cells, or PBMCs.

Cohort placement rested on clinical history that participants reported themselves. Donors of Cohort 3 who recovered were those that had two negative PCRs, clearance, or symptom resolution. Repertoires were generated with immunoSEQ multiplex PCR, while TCRdb's copy carries only in-frame clones and drops some. This table has fewer than 500,000 clones, over 75% appearing once. Germline trimming cut 5 bases from V and 4 bases from J; bases unmatched to any gene: 11. CDR3 length: 15 amino acids. From germline, CDR1 is SGHRS and CDR2 YFSETQ. Sequencing was carried out using PBMCs or T cells enriched from blood (not recorded which). The V call is TRBV5-1, the J call TRBJ2-7; 8 bases match TRBD1. This receptor was identified in a man in his thirties or forties who had recovered from COVID-19. This CDR3 is CASSSTGVEVYEQYF. In DNA form, the CDR3 reads TGCGCCAGCAGTTCGACAGGGGTAGAGGTTTACGAGCAGTACTTC.